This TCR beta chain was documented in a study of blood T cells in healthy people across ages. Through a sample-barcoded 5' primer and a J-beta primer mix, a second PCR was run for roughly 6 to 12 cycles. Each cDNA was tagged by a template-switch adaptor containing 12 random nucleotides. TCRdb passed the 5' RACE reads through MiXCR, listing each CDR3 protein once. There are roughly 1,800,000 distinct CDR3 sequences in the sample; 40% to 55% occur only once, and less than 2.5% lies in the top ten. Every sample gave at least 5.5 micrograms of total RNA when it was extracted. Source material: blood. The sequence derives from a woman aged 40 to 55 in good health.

DNA of the CDR3: TGCAGCGTTGAAGAGGGGTCGCAGTATTTT. This gives the protein CSVEEGSQYF. The rearrangement joins TRBV29-1 to TRBJ2-3; D ambiguous. The V end lost 0 bases, the J end lost 10 bases, and 5 bases lay between the germline ends. CDR1 SQVTM and CDR2 ANQGSEA come from the germline V gene. The length of the CDR3 is 10 residues.